The entry below describes one TCR beta chain. Grouping used clinical history reported by participants in a survey and questionnaire. As processed by the authors: Reference gene primers were amplified, and this amplification served to estimate nucleated cell counts. The repertoire was sequenced with immunoSEQ multiplex PCR; TCRdb's copy has only in-frame clones and lacks some. The V and J calls and clone size are taken from that table; D and trimming were inferred from the DNA. Altogether some 390,000 clones are present, under 90% being singletons, with the ten largest covering 1.5% to 2%. This entry comes from a study of blood T cell repertoires in COVID-19. The CDR3 has 14 residues. The germline V and J ends were trimmed by 6 bases and 0 bases, with 12 bases remaining between them. The V gene's germline CDR1 is MNHEY and CDR2 SVGAGI.

What was sequenced was PBMCs or T cells enriched from blood (not recorded which). The clonotype was recovered from a woman in her 30s who had recovered from COVID-19. The chain has TRBV6-5 and TRBJ2-7; possible D gene TRBD1, 5 bases. The CDR3 here is CASRRQLTSYEQYF. CDR3 DNA sequence: TGTGCCAGCAGGAGACAGCTTACCTCCTACGAGCAGTACTTC.